This T cell receptor beta chain was sequenced during a study of cytomegalovirus exposure and HLA in healthy donors. Trimming pared 0 bases from V and 2 bases from J, leaving 7 bases between. Germline values: CDR1 GTSNPN, CDR2 SVGIG (reference sequence). The length of the CDR3 is 13 residues. A word on this clone: Its target is unknown. Other DNA sequences in the sample encode the same CDR3.

Vbeta (60) and Jbeta (13) primers were used in the PCR. Measured with immunoSEQ multiplex PCR; TCRdb has only the in-frame clones, and not every one. The data show 160,000 or so clones, approximately 80% seen once. Findings and limits, study-wide: Solely CMV serostatus was available to characterize immune exposure. Relative to equally common others, HLA-associated TCR beta chains showed greater clonal expansion in a later analysis. Listed as cytomegalovirus-associated were 150 or so TCR beta chains.

This sequence originates from a woman in her forties or fifties in good health and CMV-seronegative. Material for sequencing was PBMCs. This chain links TRBV30 with TRBJ2-5; D ambiguous. The CDR3 region has the DNA TGTGCCTGGAGTGTCGCAGGTCAAGAGACCCAGTACTTC. This translates into CAWSVAGQETQYF.